Here is one TCR beta chain with its context. Its antigen remains unidentified. These data come from a study of regulatory T cells in long-lasting Graves disease. Study-wide context: Those with persistent Graves' disease had received antithyroid drugs for over 5 years with positive TSH receptor antibodies. Overall study findings and caveats: TRBV28, TRBJ1-2 and TRBJ2-5 were segments that persistent disease favored.

As to time point: persistent/refractory GD, antithyroid drugs over 5 years with positive TRAb. Isolated PBMC RNA provided the starting material for the TCR library. V was shortened by 2 bases and J by 8 bases, with 12 bases between the two germline ends. Germline V gives CDR1 KGHSH, CDR2 LQKENI. The CDR3 is 13 residues long. Relying on iRepertoire HTBI primers and Arm-PCR of CDR3 regions, the team built TCR beta libraries. One entry per CDR3 protein, called by TCRdb with MiXCR from the multiplex PCR reads. The sample carries about half a million distinct CDR3 sequences, approximately 23% recorded once.

Here the sequenced sample was peripheral blood mononuclear cells (PBMCs), taken when the disease was refractory, from a patient treated with antithyroid drugs. The clonotype originates from a female donor with Graves disease. V usage is TRBV18 and J usage is TRBJ1-1; D gene unclear. DNA for the CDR3: TGTGCCAGCTCACCATTGAAGGGCGGGGAAGCTTTCTTT. This codes for CASSPLKGGEAFF.